This T cell receptor beta chain derives from a study of blood T cell repertoires in COVID-19. Study-wide context: Nucleic acid was either cDNA or gDNA, and it came from T cells, B-cell-depleted T cells, or PBMCs.

Original handling: Amplifying reference gene primers gave estimates of nucleated cell counts. Sequencing was performed with immunoSEQ multiplex PCR; in TCRdb, only in-frame clones are kept and a portion is missing. From that table come the V and J calls and clone size; the DNA was used to work out D and trimming. The sample holds 190,000 or so clones, approximately 89% seen once. V lost 5 bases, J lost 0 bases, and 11 bases lay in between. CDR3 size: 15 residues. Germline CDR1 is MNHEY and CDR2 is SVGAGI. Sequenced material: peripheral blood. The origin of this receptor is a man between 40 and 49 years old with active or convalescent COVID-19. The V and J genes are TRBV6-5 and TRBJ1-3, with D hard to call. The CDR3 sequence: CASSREQNSGNTIYF. DNA of the CDR3: TGTGCCAGCAGTCGAGAACAGAACTCTGGAAACACCATATATTTT.